This passage covers 2 T cell receptor beta chains from one sample sequenced in a study of T cell clonotyping in hematopoietic cell transplantation. Assay used: immunoSEQ multiplex PCR; TCRdb lists only in-frame clones, some missing. The sample has about 9,400 clones; about 79% are singletons. The sample was PBMCs, taken 180 days after allogeneic stem cell transplant. The receptors originated from a male patient aged 40-50 years who had an allogeneic stem cell transplant from a related donor, so the T cells may come from the graft donor. Some clones in this sample may be carry-over from other donors' samples.

The V gene is TRBV7-2, the J gene TRBJ1-6; D possibly corresponds to TRBD1 (6 bases). The germline V and J ends were trimmed by 2 bases and 9 bases, with 26 bases remaining between them. CDR1 and CDR2 (germline): SGHTA, FQGNSA. The CDR3 length is 19 residues. As DNA, the CDR3 is TGTGCCAGCAGCTTAAACCCCCGACTGAACACAGGGAAAGCTTCACCCCTCCACTTT. Protein product: CASSLNPRLNTGKASPLHF.

This clone was observed a few times. The V and J genes are TRBV7-9 and TRBJ1-3, with no clear D. The CDR3 is 16 amino acids. V was pared by 1 base and J by 0 bases, with 10 bases between. Per the germline V gene, CDR1 is SEHNR and CDR2 is FQNEAQ (reference sequence). The CDR3 loop reads CASSLVLTNSGNTIYF. CDR3 bases: TGTGCCAGCAGCTTAGTCTTGACAAACTCTGGAAACACCATATATTTT.